Presented here are 29 T cell receptor beta chains from one specimen sequenced in a study of blood T cell repertoires in COVID-19. Assay used: immunoSEQ multiplex PCR; TCRdb lists only in-frame clones, some missing. The sample has fewer than 600,000 clones, around 89% seen once. The sample consisted of PBMCs or T cells enriched from blood (not recorded which). The receptors were gathered from a woman in her thirties or forties who had recovered from COVID-19.

In this sample, this clone turned up once. The rearrangement links TRBV24-1 to TRBJ1-2; D is undetermined. Between the trimmed V and J ends, which lost 3 bases and 4 bases, there was a span of 14 bases. The CDR3 spans 15 residues. Germline loops: CDR1 KGHDR, CDR2 SFDVKD. The CDR3 loop is CATSDGTLRPYGYTF. CDR3 DNA sequence: TGTGCCACCAGTGATGGTACTCTACGCCCCTATGGCTACACCTTC.

V gene TRBV5-1 combines with J gene TRBJ2-1, with a weak D call TRBD2 (6 bases). The germline gives CDR1 SGHRS, CDR2 YFSETQ. V gave up 4 bases and J gave up 7 bases, with 18 bases separating them. This CDR3 region has 15 residues. CDR3: CASSDKRAAYNEQFF. The CDR3 nucleotides are TGCGCCAGCAGCGACAAGCGGGCCGCGTATAATGAGCAGTTCTTC.

The chain's CDR3 is CASSERVGGKETQYF. The DNA for the CDR3 is TGCGCCAGCAGTGAGAGGGTGGGAGGAAAGGAGACCCAGTACTTC. This chain uses TRBV10-1 with TRBJ2-5; D is possibly TRBD2 (6 bases). The CDR3 is 15 residues long. Trimming shortened V by 2 bases and J by 5 bases, and 15 bases separated the two germline ends. CDR1 WNHNN and CDR2 SYGVQD come from the germline V gene (reference sequence).

The V and J genes are TRBV10-3 and TRBJ1-5; TRBD1 matches 7 bases. The germline V gene has CDR1 ENHRY and CDR2 SYGVKD. With V trimmed by 6 bases and J by 2 bases, 4 bases remained unmatched. The CDR3 runs to 14 residues. The CDR3 DNA reads as TGTGCCATCAGAGCTACAGGGGGCAATCAGCCCCAGCATTTT. Translation gives CAIRATGGNQPQHF.

The rearrangement uses TRBV6-5 and TRBJ2-5; 9 bases align to TRBD1. The germline CDR1 and CDR2 sequences are MNHEY and SVGAGI. This CDR3 is 14 amino acids long. The V and J ends lost 7 bases and 7 bases, in that order; junction bases with no gene match: 10. The CDR3 DNA reads as TGTGCCAGCATGGACAGGGGTCCCTCTCGGACCCAGTACTTC. Protein product: CASMDRGPSRTQYF.

V usage is TRBV7-2 and J usage is TRBJ1-2, with 8 bases matching TRBD1. V gave up 4 bases and J gave up 4 bases; unmatched junction bases: 2. Germline V gene data show CDR1 as SGHTA and CDR2 as FQGNSA. CDR3 size: 13 residues. The CDR3 DNA reads as TGTGCCAGCAGCTCAACAGGGGGCTATGGCTACACCTTC. This encodes CASSSTGGYGYTF.

The chain couples TRBV21-1 to TRBJ2-6; whether TRBD2, the table's D call, matches the DNA was not checked. TRBV21-1 is classified as a pseudogene. CDR3 length: 16 amino acids. The CDR3 sequence: CASSKVSFSGANVLTF. CDR3 DNA sequence: TGTGCCAGCAGCAAAGTATCCTTCTCTGGGGCCAACGTCCTGACTTTC.

The rearrangement links TRBV30 to TRBJ1-2, with 8 bases identical to TRBD1. J lost 6 bases, V lost 0 bases, and 6 bases had no gene match. The CDR3 is 14 amino acids. Germline assignment: CDR1 GTSNPN and CDR2 SVGIG (reference sequence). CDR3 nucleotide sequence: TGTGCCTGGAGTGTACGGGGACAGGCGGATGGCTACACCTTC. This sequence encodes CAWSVRGQADGYTF.

This chain connects TRBV6-5 to TRBJ2-1; D may be TRBD2 (6 bases). This CDR3 spans 13 amino acids. Per the germline V gene, CDR1 is MNHEY and CDR2 is SVGAGI. Trimming removed 8 bases at V and 2 bases at J, with 10 bases between. CDR3 region: CASRRVTYNEQFF. The CDR3 region has the DNA TGTGCCAGCCGGAGGGTAACCTACAATGAGCAGTTCTTC.

In DNA, the CDR3 is TGTGCCAGCAGCCTCCGGGACAGATCACAAACCATGAACACTGAAGCTTTCTTT. Translated: CASSLRDRSQTMNTEAFF. V and J are TRBV7-8 and TRBJ1-1; 7 bases match TRBD1. V was pared by 5 bases and J by 0 bases, with 15 bases of the junction left unmatched. Per the germline V gene, CDR1 is SGHVS and CDR2 is FQNEAQ. The CDR3 loop spans 18 amino acids.

The V gene is TRBV11-2, the J gene TRBJ2-5; D is unresolved. This CDR3 is 15 amino acids long. Germline assignment: CDR1 SGHAT and CDR2 FQNNGV. V lost 5 bases and J lost 5, with 18 bases in between. The CDR3 DNA reads as TGTGCCAGCAGCCCTCGCCGAACGGGTGGGGAGACCCAGTACTTC. Its protein product is CASSPRRTGGETQYF.

This clone has more than one count but fewer than ten. The chain has TRBV10-1 and TRBJ2-5; maybe TRBD1 (5 bases). V lost 3 bases and J lost 2, with 10 bases in between. This CDR3 has 14 residues. Looked up from germline, CDR1 is WNHNN and CDR2 is SYGVQD (reference sequence). The CDR3 coding sequence is TGCGCCAGCAGTGACTCGACAGCTCAAGAGACCCAGTACTTC. This sequence encodes CASSDSTAQETQYF.

The chain combines TRBV11-3 with TRBJ1-2, with a weak D call TRBD1 (5 bases). Trimming left V 1 base short and J 8 bases short, with 8 bases between. The germline V gene encodes CDR1 SGHNT and CDR2 YENEEA. The CDR3 has 12 amino acids. CDR3 bases: TGTGCCAGCAGCTTAGGGGGGGACGGCTACACCTTC. The encoded protein is CASSLGGDGYTF. Combining the CDR3 with reference TRBV11-3 and TRBJ1-2 gives the whole variable domain EAGVVQSPRYKIIEKKQPVAFWCNPISGHNTLYWYLQNLGQGPELLIRYENEEAVDDSQLPKDRFSAERLKGVDSTLKIQPAELGDSAVYLCASSLGGDGYTFGSGTRLTVV.

This chain links TRBV18 with TRBJ1-5; 10 bases map to TRBD1. This CDR3 contains 15 residues. The germline CDR1 and CDR2 sequences are KGHSH and LQKENI. Trimming took 5 bases from V and 7 from J; bases not matched to a gene: 8. The CDR3 spells CASSSGQGSVQPQHF. CDR3 sequence (DNA): TGTGCCAGCTCATCGGGACAGGGGAGCGTCCAGCCCCAGCATTTT. Drawing the rest from reference TRBV18 and TRBJ1-5, the complete variable domain is NAGVMQNPRHLVRRRGQEARLRCSPMKGHSHVYWYRQLPEEGLKFMVYLQKENIIDESGMPKERFSAEFPKEGPSILRIQQVVRGDSAAYFCASSSGQGSVQPQHFGDGTRLSIL.

CDR3 in amino acids: CASSHFIEGEISSGANVLTF. The CDR3 DNA sequence: TGCGCCAGCAGCCACTTTATAGAGGGAGAAATAAGCTCTGGGGCCAACGTCCTGACTTTC. The chain links TRBV4-3 to TRBJ2-6, with D tentatively TRBD2 (5 bases). The CDR3 contains 20 residues. Germline V gene sequence: CDR1 LGHNA, CDR2 YSLEER. V lost 3 bases and J 0 bases, leaving 21 bases between the germline ends.

The gene calls are TRBV5-1 and TRBJ2-5; D call uncertain. Germline assignment: CDR1 SGHRS and CDR2 YFSETQ. The CDR3 runs to 14 residues. V was trimmed by 0 bases and J by 1 base, leaving 7 bases between them. The CDR3, as DNA: TGCGCCAGCAGCTTGGTGACTTCCCAAGAGACCCAGTACTTC. Its protein product is CASSLVTSQETQYF.

The chain is built from TRBV15 and TRBJ2-5; 8 bases map to TRBD2. Germline V lookup: CDR1 LNHNV, CDR2 YYDKDF (reference sequence). The CDR3 loop spans 15 amino acids. J gave up 1 base and V 4 bases, and 5 bases lay outside the gene matches. The CDR3 protein is CATSKELAVQETQYF. The CDR3 nucleotides read TGTGCCACCAGCAAAGAACTAGCGGTCCAAGAGACCCAGTACTTC.

The V call is TRBV24-1, the J call TRBJ2-5; a possible D gene is TRBD1 (6 bases). Deletions cut 3 bases from V and 4 bases from J, with 26 bases between. CDR1 is KGHDR, CDR2 SFDVKD, per germline. The CDR3 has 19 residues. The CDR3 DNA sequence: TGTGCCACCAGTGATCGTTCGGGCGTGGACAGCTACGCAGGAGAGACCCAGTACTTC. This gives the protein CATSDRSGVDSYAGETQYF.

This chain links TRBV11-2 with TRBJ2-2; D is unclear. V was trimmed by 0 bases and J by 7 bases, leaving 9 bases between them. The germline gives CDR1 SGHAT, CDR2 FQNNGV. The CDR3 runs 14 residues. The CDR3 nucleotides read TGTGCCAGCAGCTTAGATCGTAGTCACGGGGAGCTGTTTTTT. Translation: CASSLDRSHGELFF.

J is TRBJ1-3 and V is TRBV10-1; TRBD1 is a possible D gene (6 bases). The germline CDR1 and CDR2 sequences are WNHNN and SYGVQD (reference sequence). The CDR3 has 15 amino acids. Trimming pared 3 bases from V and 0 bases from J, leaving 9 bases between. The CDR3 loop reads CASSETGYSGNTIYF. The CDR3 DNA reads TGCGCCAGCAGTGAAACAGGGTACTCTGGAAACACCATATATTTT.

This clone occurred once. J is TRBJ1-2 and V is TRBV6-5; perhaps TRBD1 as D (5 bases). Trimming cost V 9 bases and J 8 bases, with 19 bases left between them. Germline V gene lookup returns CDR1 MNHEY and CDR2 SVGAGI. The CDR3 runs to 13 residues. Here the CDR3 reads CASMGGDSGGYTF. The CDR3 nucleotides are TGTGCCAGTATGGGTGGGGACTCGGGGGGCTACACCTTC.

Details on this clone: Other DNA sequences in this specimen translate into the identical CDR3. This sequence joins TRBV5-1 and TRBJ2-3; no definite D call. The germline V and J ends were trimmed by 3 bases and 0 bases, with 8 bases remaining between them. The CDR3 sequence is 14 residues long. CDR1 and CDR2 (germline): SGHRS, YFSETQ. CDR3 DNA sequence: TGCGCCAGCAGCTCTACCGGTAGCACAGATACGCAGTATTTT. As protein: CASSSTGSTDTQYF. The full variable domain, in which reference TRBV5-1 and TRBJ2-3 provide the parts outside the CDR3, is KAGVTQTPRYLIKTRGQQVTLSCSPISGHRSVSWYQQTPGQGLQFLFEYFSETQRNKGNFPGRFSGRQFSNSRSEMNVSTLELGDSALYLCASSSTGSTDTQYFGPGTRLTVL.

This chain joins TRBV7-6 and TRBJ2-1; 11 positions agree with TRBD2. J lost 5 bases, V lost 3 bases, and 3 bases had no gene match. The CDR3 is made up of 15 amino acids. Germline V gene lookup returns CDR1 SGHVS and CDR2 FNYEAQ. The CDR3 region has the DNA TGTGCCAGCAGCTTTAGCGGGAGGGCGGACAATGAGCAGTTCTTC. Translating it yields CASSFSGRADNEQFF.

The chain joins TRBV4-1 to TRBJ2-4; D is possibly TRBD2 (6 bases). This CDR3 contains 16 residues. CDR1 is MGHRA and CDR2 is YSYEKL in the germline V gene. Trimming removed 2 bases from V and 0 bases from J, with 11 bases in between. CDR3 sequence (DNA): TGCGCCAGCAGCCAACCATGGGGGGTAGCCAAAAACATTCAGTACTTC. Its translation is CASSQPWGVAKNIQYF.

The V and J genes are TRBV2 and TRBJ2-3, with unresolved D. Germline CDR1 and CDR2: SNHLY and FYNNEI. There are 14 residues in the CDR3. The ends were cut back, 4 bases at V and 4 bases at J, with 12 bases in the middle. CDR3 DNA: TGTGCCAGCAGTGGTTTGCGGCCCCCAGATACGCAGTATTTT. Its protein is CASSGLRPPDTQYF.

This chain links TRBV19 with TRBJ1-3; 8 positions agree with TRBD1. The trim removed 0 bases at V and 6 bases at J, leaving 10 bases unmatched. The CDR3 contains 17 residues. Germline loops: CDR1 LNHDA, CDR2 SQIVND (reference sequence). CDR3 DNA sequence: TGTGCCAGTAGTATAGATTCCCGACAGGGGAGCTTAAACACCATATATTTT. This codes for CASSIDSRQGSLNTIYF.

The rearrangement links TRBV9 to TRBJ2-1; 13 positions match TRBD2. This CDR3 is built from 15 residues. The germline V gene encodes CDR1 SGDLS and CDR2 YYNGEE. Unmatched junction bases numbered 6, after V lost 3 bases and J lost 9 bases. The CDR3 region has the DNA TGTGCCAGCAGCGCAACTAGCGGGAGGGCCGGTGAGCAGTTCTTC. Its protein product is CASSATSGRAGEQFF.

The genes are TRBV7-9 and TRBJ2-2, with D hard to call. This CDR3 has 13 amino acids. Germline CDR1 is SEHNR and CDR2 is FQNEAQ (reference sequence). V lost 5 bases to trimming and J lost 8 bases, with 12 bases between them. The CDR3 protein is CASSPHLVGELFF. The CDR3 DNA follows: TGTGCCAGCAGCCCGCATCTAGTGGGGGAGCTGTTTTTT.

This clone was seen many times. The rearrangement links TRBV4-3 to TRBJ1-2; 8 nucleotides match TRBD1. The CDR3 runs to 15 residues. Trimming at V came to 0 bases and at J to 8 bases, leaving 8 bases not matched to a gene. Germline CDR1 is LGHNA and CDR2 is YSLEER. DNA of the CDR3: TGCGCCAGCAGCCAAGATCAGACAGGGGTTCGAGGCTACACCTTC. It encodes CASSQDQTGVRGYTF.